This TCR beta chain originates from a study of vaccination and CD4 T cells after COVID-19 (dated by TCRdb to between 2020 and 2023). For context, the study as a whole: SARS-CoV-2 positivity had been established in the convalescent patients by nasal swab PCR, and mild disease was recorded in several of these patients and severe disease in one. Participants got two doses of the Pfizer-BioNTech BNT162b2 vaccine (n=8) or two doses of the Moderna mRNA-1273 vaccine (n=2). As controls, cultures received a CEFX viral epitope pool (the positive control), an HIV-1 Nef peptide pool (the negative control), or no peptide at all. In fewer than 12 COVID-19 convalescent patients and several infection-naive healthy vaccine recipients, researchers compared the spike-specific CD4+ TCR repertoire from before mRNA vaccination with the repertoire from after. The cultures were stimulated with overlapping spike peptide pools from SARS-CoV-2 and from the common cold coronaviruses HCoV-NL63, HCoV-OC43 and HCoV-229E. Post-COVID blood samples from convalescent patients were collected a median of approximately 100 days after diagnosis, with a range of roughly 30 to 161 days. The time from the second vaccine dose to post-vaccine blood sampling had a median of around 72 days and ranged from about 14 to 241 days. Six males and four females were included in the convalescent cohort, with two Hispanic individuals, seven Caucasians, two Asians and one multiracial person represented. Paper-wide results and their limitations: Relatively few convalescent patients were included in the study, and early timepoints after natural infection were not analyzed. In convalescent patients, a median around 86% of post-vaccine SARS-CoV-2-reactive clones were detected only after vaccination, suggesting vaccine-specific priming. An increase in the median number of SARS-CoV-2-reactive clonotypes from 20 to 25 after infection to 38 after vaccination was observed, but the change was not found to be significant. Of the vaccine-specific clones found in convalescent patients, nearly all (304 of 307) were mono-reactive for SARS-CoV-2 spike instead of being cross-reactive with common cold coronaviruses.

The method behind the library was PCR. TCR sequencing of DNA from cultured CD4+ T cells used the Oncomine TCR Beta short-read assay at the Johns Hopkins FTIC core. Genomic DNA was extracted from the cultured CD4+ T cells with the QIAamp micro DNA kit. Oncomine TCR Beta libraries from cultured CD4+ T cells were pooled with unique dual indexes and sequenced on an Illumina iSeq 100. Concerning the study's data processing: Non-productive sequences were removed, and CDR3s that did not start with C, did not end with F or W, or were shorter than 7 amino acids were discarded. Antigen-specific clonotypes were identified using the MANAFEST web application through comparison of peptide-stimulated wells with reference and other culture wells. An FDR below 0.05, an odds ratio above 5, and a productive frequency above 0.1% in at least two of three replicate wells were required for clones to be considered positive. Cross-reactive clonotypes were defined as significantly expanded in both SARS-CoV-2 spike wells and at least one common cold coronavirus spike condition. Similarity between CDR3 sequences was evaluated in R version 3.6.1 using Levenshtein distances (stringdist) and unrooted phylogenetic trees (ape). TCRdb itself trimmed the public reads at Q25 with fastp, ran MiXCR and retained productive beta chains. Rows are combined by CDR3 protein, so each entry shows the most common genes and DNA. TCRdb's processing, not the authors' own work, is the source of the V and J calls. Counted in this sample were about 15,000 distinct CDR3 sequences; about 69% of them appeared once. 18% of the sample comes from the top ten.

The sample's treatment or condition label, decoded: roughly nine-day PBMC culture with coronavirus spike peptide pools or control peptides (ViraFEST assay). The ViraFEST assay, used in the study, expanded antigen-specific T cells with peptide pools and then identified the expanded clonotypes through TCR sequencing. The convalescent patients' positive SARS-CoV-2 PCR tests fell between March and December 2020, which was before the Alpha, Beta and Delta variants emerged in the United States. PBMCs were cultured at two million per well in IMDM supplemented with roughly 5% human AB serum and roughly 10 IU/ml IL-2, with around 10 ug/ml peptide pools added. Half of the culture medium was replaced with fresh IL-2-containing medium on days 3 and 7. CD4+ T cells were isolated after around 9 days of culture through negative selection using the EasySep CD4+ T cell isolation kit. PBMCs were separated from whole blood using Ficoll-Paque Plus gradient centrifugation and then either used fresh or cryopreserved at -140C. In general, triplicate wells were set up for every culture condition.

This clonotype has more than one count but fewer than ten. Its antigen remains unidentified. No base qualities exist here, and no much larger clone lies one base off it. The CDR3 runs 13 residues from the cysteine to the phenylalanine. Only CDR3 DNA is held: 39 bases, read in frame from base 1. The junction carries 11 bases between V and J, which are trimmed by 4 bases and 2 bases respectively. The germline V gene (reference sequence) sets CDR1 to DFQATT and CDR2 to SNEGSKA. Source material: CD4+ T cells from blood, cultured in vitro. The chain uses TRBV20-1 and TRBJ1-2, with a weak D call of TRBD1 (5 bases match). This clonotype was obtained from a human donor who had recovered from COVID-19. The CDR3 has the sequence CSAIRDLNYGYTF. The nucleotide sequence reads as follows: TGCAGTGCTATAAGGGACCTAAACTATGGCTACACCTTC.